This T cell receptor (beta chain) was observed in a study of naive and memory T cell subsets. This CDR3 has 14 residues. Germline V lookup: CDR1 SGHDN, CDR2 FVKESK. V lost 0 bases and J lost 9, with 9 bases in between. The beta constant-region primer was an equimolar mix of two oligonucleotides covering TRBC1 and TRBC2. The ligated cDNA underwent four PCR rounds using SP2 and nested alpha and beta constant-region primers. In TCRdb, the UMI-ligation and nested PCR reads were re-called with MiXCR into one record per CDR3 protein. The repertoire holds 95,000 to 150,000 distinct CDR3 sequences, with roughly 32% as singletons. The table lists this clonotype with many counts.

The sequencing sample was made of central memory CD4+ T cells from blood. J is TRBJ1-6 and V is TRBV14, with a weak D call TRBD1 (6 bases). The TCR sequence derives from a human donor in good health. CDR3 bases: TGTGCCAGCAGCCAAGATACAGGGATTTCACCCCTCCACTTT. Translated: CASSQDTGISPLHF.